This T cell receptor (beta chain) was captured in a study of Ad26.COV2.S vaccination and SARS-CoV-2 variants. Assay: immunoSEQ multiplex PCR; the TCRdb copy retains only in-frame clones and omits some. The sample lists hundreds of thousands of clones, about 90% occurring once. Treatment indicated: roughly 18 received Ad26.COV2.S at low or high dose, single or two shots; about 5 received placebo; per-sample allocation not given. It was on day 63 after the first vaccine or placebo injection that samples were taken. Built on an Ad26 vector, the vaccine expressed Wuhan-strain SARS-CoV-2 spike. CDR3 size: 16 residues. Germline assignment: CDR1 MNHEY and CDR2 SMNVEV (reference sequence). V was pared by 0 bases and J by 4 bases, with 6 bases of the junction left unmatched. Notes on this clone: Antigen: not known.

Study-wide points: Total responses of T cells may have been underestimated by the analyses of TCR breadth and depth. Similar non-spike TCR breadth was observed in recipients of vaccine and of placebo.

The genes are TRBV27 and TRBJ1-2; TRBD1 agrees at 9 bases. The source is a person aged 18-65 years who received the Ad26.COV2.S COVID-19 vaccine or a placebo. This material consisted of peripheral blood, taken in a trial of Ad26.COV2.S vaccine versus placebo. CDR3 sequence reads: CASSLSHRGRSYGYTF. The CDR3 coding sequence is TGTGCCAGCAGTTTATCCCACAGGGGGCGAAGCTATGGCTACACCTTC.